The T cell receptor (beta chain) described here comes from a study of blood T cell repertoires in COVID-19. Libraries were prepared by immunoSEQ multiplex PCR; TCRdb keeps only in-frame clonotypes and omits some of them. The profile covers a few hundred thousand clones, with around 87% appearing a single time and 1% taken by the ten largest. V was clipped by 3 bases and J by 3 bases, with 12 bases between them. The CDR3 contains 14 residues. The germline gives CDR1 DFQATT, CDR2 SNEGSKA (reference sequence). Sequencing used peripheral blood. The clonotype comes from a man in his forties or fifties with active or convalescent COVID-19. This chain uses TRBV20-1 with TRBJ1-5; D is ambiguous. The CDR3 nucleotides read TGCAGTGCTAGTACGCGAACCAACAATCAGCCCCAGCATTTT. It specifies CSASTRTNNQPQHF.